This entry concerns a single T cell receptor (beta chain). No antigen is known for it. Since a much larger clone is just one base distant, this may be a read error. The sample originates from a study of glioma-infiltrating T cells. Overall study: Low-grade gliomas were grade II; glioblastomas were grade IV at initial diagnosis. Before surgery, glioma patients received dexamethasone for at most six days.

The iRepertoire nested amplicon-rescue multiplex PCR amplified TCR alpha and beta CDR3s from RNA. TCRdb re-analysed the multiplex PCR reads in MiXCR, keeping a single row per CDR3 protein. The sample consists of 300,000 to 400,000 distinct CDR3 sequences, about two fifths of them appearing once. Trimming stripped 4 bases from V and 2 bases from J, with 16 bases between. CDR3 length: 15 amino acids. Per the germline V gene, CDR1 is DFQATT and CDR2 is SNEGSKA (reference sequence). The study's findings and limits: Shared blood CDR3 signature motifs marked patients with low tissue-blood divergence. Tissue-blood divergence was below expectation in non-neoplastic patients, above in gliomas.

The clonotype comes from a human donor with low-grade glioma or glioblastoma, undergoing nonglioma brain surgery, or in good health (not recorded which). Sample: glioma tissue, nonneoplastic brain tissue, or PBMCs (not recorded which). This chain joins TRBV20-1 and TRBJ2-3; D might be TRBD2 (6 bases). CDR3 nucleotide sequence: TGCAGTGCTATAGCTGAGGAGGGCGTCACAGATACGCAGTATTTT. This encodes CSAIAEEGVTDTQYF.